The 19 T cell receptor beta chains in this list originate from one sample, sequenced in a study of cytomegalovirus exposure and HLA in healthy donors (dated by TCRdb to about 2017). Library generation was performed with the immunoSEQ multiplex PCR assay. TCRdb mirrors the immuneACCESS table, restricted to in-frame sequences. Some clones are absent from its copies; in checked studies, under half trace to an unresolved V gene, and the reason for the others is unknown. Within this sample are over 75,000 clones, with roughly 91% of them counted one time only. Clones ranked in the top ten supply approximately 2% of the sample. The sequenced sample was PBMCs. Every receptor here comes from a man aged 30-40 years in good health and CMV-seronegative.

The V gene is TRBV19, the J gene TRBJ1-2, with 7 bases identical to TRBD1. Per the germline V gene, CDR1 is LNHDA and CDR2 is SQIVND (reference sequence). CDR3 length equals 14 residues. The trim removed 5 bases at V and 4 bases at J, leaving 7 bases unmatched. The DNA of the CDR3 is TGTGCCAGTAGTCAAACCGGGACAGTCTATGGCTACACCTTC. This gives the protein CASSQTGTVYGYTF. Full variable domain (remainder filled in from reference TRBV19 and TRBJ1-2): DGGITQSPKYLFRKEGQNVTLSCEQNLNHDAMYWYRQDPGQGLRLIYYSQIVNDFQKGDIAEGYSVSREKKESFPLTVTSAQKNPTAFYLCASSQTGTVYGYTFGSGTRLTVV.

The chain employs TRBV11-3 and TRBJ2-3; D call uncertain. In germline, CDR1 is SGHNT, CDR2 YENEEA. CDR3 size: 12 residues. The germline V and J ends were trimmed by 1 base and 3 bases, with 2 bases remaining between them. Written as DNA, the CDR3 is TGTGCCAGCAGCTTAGCGACAGATACGCAGTATTTT. Amino acid sequence: CASSLATDTQYF.

The CDR3 nucleotides are TGTGCCAGCAGTGAGCGACTAGCGGGATACCAAGAGACCCAGTACTTC. Translation gives CASSERLAGYQETQYF. The chain combines TRBV2 with TRBJ2-5; 11 bases match TRBD2. Trimming took 3 bases from V and 0 from J; bases not matched to a gene: 3. CDR3 length equals 16 residues. Germline CDR1 is SNHLY and CDR2 is FYNNEI.

The J gene is TRBJ2-2, the V gene TRBV7-3; 10 bases agree with TRBD2. Trimming removed 2 bases from V and 7 bases from J; junction bases left unmatched: 7. Per the germline V gene, CDR1 is SGHTA and CDR2 is FQGTGA. The CDR3 spans 16 residues. The CDR3 sequence is CASSLGLAGVYGELFF. The CDR3 coding sequence is TGTGCCAGCAGCTTAGGCCTAGCGGGAGTTTACGGGGAGCTGTTTTTT.

The chain recombines TRBV4-2 with TRBJ2-7, with D perhaps TRBD2 (5 bases). Between the trimmed V and J ends, which lost 0 bases and 0 bases, there was a span of 9 bases. Germline CDR1 is LGHNA and CDR2 is YNFKEQ. There are 15 residues in the CDR3. The CDR3 bases are TGTGCCAGCAGCCAAGACAAAGCGGCCTCCTACGAGCAGTACTTC. Translation gives CASSQDKAASYEQYF.

The CDR3 nucleotides are TGCGCCAGCAGCTTGTTTTCTCAGAACACAGATACGCAGTATTTT. Translation gives CASSLFSQNTDTQYF. The chain employs TRBV5-1 and TRBJ2-3; D is unclear. The CDR3 contains 15 residues. The germline V gene encodes CDR1 SGHRS and CDR2 YFSETQ. V shed 1 base and J shed 2 bases, with 11 bases lying between them.

The rearrangement links TRBV6-5 to TRBJ1-3, with a weak D call TRBD1 (5 bases). The CDR3 has 14 residues. The germline V gene has CDR1 MNHEY and CDR2 SVGAGI. Between the trimmed V and J ends, which lost 5 bases and 4 bases, there was a span of 12 bases. CDR3 in amino acids: CASSRGTLGNTIYF. The CDR3 DNA sequence: TGTGCCAGCAGTCGCGGGACGCTAGGAAACACCATATATTTT.

The chain recombines TRBV11-1 with TRBJ2-7; 14 nucleotides agree with TRBD2. CDR3 length: 18 amino acids. Germline-derived CDR1 and CDR2 are SGHAT and FQDESV (reference sequence). V was clipped by 7 bases and J by 4 bases; unmatched bases: 15. CDR3 protein: CASNSGLAGGTSFYEQYF. The CDR3 nucleotides are TGTGCCAGCAACTCCGGACTAGCGGGAGGAACGTCTTTTTACGAGCAGTACTTC. Based on the CDR3 plus reference TRBV11-1 and TRBJ2-7, the full variable domain is EAEVAQSPRYKITEKSQAVAFWCDPISGHATLYWYRQILGQGPELLVQFQDESVVDDSQLPKDRFSAERLKGVDSTLKIQPAELGDSAMYLCASNSGLAGGTSFYEQYFGPGTRLTVT.

This sequence joins TRBV7-6 and TRBJ2-5, with D tentatively TRBD1 (6 bases). Germline CDR1 is SGHVS and CDR2 is FNYEAQ. V lost 4 bases to trimming and J lost 1 base, with 13 bases between them. The CDR3 has 15 amino acids. CDR3 sequence: CASSWNRAPQETQYF. In DNA form, the CDR3 reads TGTGCCAGCAGCTGGAACAGGGCCCCCCAAGAGACCCAGTACTTC.

The chain is built from TRBV11-3 and TRBJ2-1, with D uncertain. Germline V gene lookup returns CDR1 SGHNT and CDR2 YENEEA. V lost 3 bases, J lost 5 bases, and 11 bases lay in between. This CDR3 has 14 residues. In DNA form, the CDR3 reads TGTGCCAGCAGCTTGTATGGGCGAGACAATGAGCAGTTCTTC. Translating gives CASSLYGRDNEQFF.

This chain links TRBV28 with TRBJ2-7; possible D gene TRBD2, 6 bases. V lost 3 bases and J 3 bases, leaving 18 bases between the germline ends. CDR3 size: 16 residues. Germline CDR1 and CDR2: MDHEN and SYDVKM. CDR3: CASSLAHGLFVYEQYF. CDR3 nucleotides: TGTGCCAGCAGTTTGGCACATGGACTATTCGTCTACGAGCAGTACTTC. The variable domain in full, with the rest retrieved from reference TRBV28 and TRBJ2-7, is DVKVTQSSRYLVKRTGEKVFLECVQDMDHENMFWYRQDPGLGLRLIYFSYDVKMKEKGDIPEGYSVSREKKERFSLILESASTNQTSMYLCASSLAHGLFVYEQYFGPGTRLTVT.

The genes are TRBV6-1 and TRBJ2-1; 10 bases line up with TRBD2. In germline, CDR1 is MNHNS, CDR2 SASEGT. CDR3 length: 15 amino acids. V trimming: 7 bases; J trimming: 4 bases; junction bases outside the gene matches: 7. This chain's CDR3 is CASTEREGWYNEQFF. CDR3 bases: TGTGCCAGCACAGAGCGGGAGGGATGGTACAATGAGCAGTTCTTC.

This chain joins TRBV18 and TRBJ2-7; maybe TRBD2 (5 bases). Germline V CDR1 and CDR2: KGHSH, LQKENI. This CDR3 comprises 15 residues. V was pared by 2 bases and J by 0 bases, with 11 bases between. The CDR3 sequence: CASSPRTGSSYEQYF. The CDR3 DNA follows: TGTGCCAGCTCACCAAGGACGGGGAGCTCCTACGAGCAGTACTTC.

The chain combines TRBV10-3 with TRBJ2-5, with D perhaps matching TRBD2 (5 bases). Trimming took off 5 bases at V and 0 bases at J, with 7 bases between the two ends. Germline CDR1 ENHRY, CDR2 SYGVKD. The length of the CDR3 is 13 residues. The CDR3 protein is CAISTGDQETQYF. In DNA, the CDR3 is TGTGCCATCAGTACCGGGGACCAAGAGACCCAGTACTTC.

This clone was recorded only once. CDR3 sequence: CASSERSSTDTQYF. The CDR3 region has the DNA TGCGCCAGCAGTGAGCGGAGCAGCACAGATACGCAGTATTTT. V is TRBV5-1 and J is TRBJ2-3; tentative D call: TRBD2 (5 bases). V was clipped by 5 bases and J by 0 bases, with 10 bases between them. The germline gives CDR1 SGHRS, CDR2 YFSETQ. This CDR3 contains 14 residues. Filled out from reference TRBV5-1 and TRBJ2-3, the complete variable domain reads KAGVTQTPRYLIKTRGQQVTLSCSPISGHRSVSWYQQTPGQGLQFLFEYFSETQRNKGNFPGRFSGRQFSNSRSEMNVSTLELGDSALYLCASSERSSTDTQYFGPGTRLTVL.

The chain joins TRBV28 to TRBJ1-1; TRBD1 aligns across 7 bases. V lost 6 bases and J lost 1; bases outside the gene matches: 2. Germline V gene lookup returns CDR1 MDHEN and CDR2 SYDVKM. The CDR3 covers 13 residues. The CDR3 protein is CASRRTGNTEAFF. DNA of the CDR3: TGTGCCAGCAGAAGGACAGGGAACACTGAAGCTTTCTTT.

The chain joins TRBV28 to TRBJ2-7; the match to TRBD1 covers 8 bases. CDR3 length: 13 residues. CDR1 and CDR2 (germline): MDHEN, SYDVKM. The J segment lost 7 bases and the V segment lost 7 bases, leaving 9 bases of the junction unmatched. The DNA for the CDR3 is TGTGCCAGCACGCCTCAGGGGGCTCGGGAGCAGTACTTC. It specifies CASTPQGAREQYF.

This clone was seen once. This chain joins TRBV28 and TRBJ1-6, with a weak D call TRBD1 (6 bases). The CDR3 is made up of 12 amino acids. Trimming cost V 3 bases and J 10 bases, with 7 bases left between them. Germline V gene sequence: CDR1 MDHEN, CDR2 SYDVKM. The CDR3 DNA sequence: TGTGCCAGCAGTTTCCAGGGGTCACCCCTCCACTTT. This gives the protein CASSFQGSPLHF. The full variable domain, rest sourced from reference TRBV28 and TRBJ1-6, is DVKVTQSSRYLVKRTGEKVFLECVQDMDHENMFWYRQDPGLGLRLIYFSYDVKMKEKGDIPEGYSVSREKKERFSLILESASTNQTSMYLCASSFQGSPLHFGNGTRLTVT.

V and J are TRBV15 and TRBJ2-5, with 7 bases identical to TRBD2. Germline CDR1 is LNHNV and CDR2 is YYDKDF (reference sequence). The CDR3 extends over 15 amino acids. J lost 5 bases, V lost 2 bases, and 8 bases had no gene match. Written as DNA, the CDR3 is TGTGCCACCAGCAGAATGGGGGGGGAGTGGGAGACCCAGTACTTC. Translating gives CATSRMGGEWETQYF.